This paragraph covers one T cell receptor (beta chain) sequence. As originally analysed: Nucleated cell number was recorded as an estimate derived from reference gene primer amplification. TCRdb's table, derived via immunoSEQ multiplex PCR, lists solely in-frame clones and lacks some. From that table come the V and J calls and clone size; the DNA was used to work out D and trimming. The table has some 490,000 clones, 80% to 90% seen once; the top ten hold 3% to 4%. The record originates from a study of blood T cell repertoires in COVID-19. Study as a whole: Donors in the United States, Italy and Spain gave samples during acute or convalescent COVID-19. PBMCs, B-cell-depleted T cells, or T cells were the source of the cDNA or gDNA that made up the material.

The CDR3 contains 15 residues. The V gene lost 4 bases and the J gene lost 4 bases, with 13 bases spanning the gap. In germline, CDR1 is MNHEY, CDR2 SVGEGT. V and J are TRBV6-2 or TRBV6-3 and TRBJ2-2, with D perhaps TRBD2 (5 bases). The source material was peripheral blood. This clonotype originated in a human donor in a cohort sampled during active COVID-19. The CDR3 DNA sequence: TGTGCCAGCAGTTTCGTGGGAGAAGGCACCGGGGAGCTGTTTTTT. This codes for CASSFVGEGTGELFF.